This passage covers 21 T cell receptor beta chains from one sample sequenced in a study of Ad26.COV2.S vaccination and SARS-CoV-2 variants. The treatment: roughly 18 received Ad26.COV2.S at low or high dose, single or two shots; roughly five received placebo; per-sample allocation not given. All samples were drawn on day 63, counting from the first vaccine or placebo injection. The protocol was immunoSEQ multiplex PCR, while the TCRdb copy is restricted to in-frame clones and leaves out a portion. Of over 350,000 clones in the sample, roughly nine tenths were seen once. The sequences come from peripheral blood, collected in a trial of Ad26.COV2.S vaccine versus placebo. The receptors shown here come from a person between 18 and 65 years old who received the Ad26.COV2.S COVID-19 vaccine or a placebo.

J is TRBJ1-2 and V is TRBV29-1; D uncertain. This CDR3 comprises 12 residues. Germline V gene data show CDR1 as SQVTM and CDR2 as ANQGSEA. V gave up 5 bases and J gave up 2 bases, with 9 bases separating them. CDR3 DNA: TGCAGCGTTTATAAATTCAACTATGGCTACACCTTC. This sequence encodes CSVYKFNYGYTF.

The rearrangement links TRBV5-6 to TRBJ1-1; the D gene is possibly TRBD1 (5 bases). Per germline, CDR1 SGHDT and CDR2 YYEEEE. The CDR3 totals 14 residues. Between the trimmed V and J ends, which lost 4 bases and 1 base, there was a span of 11 bases. The CDR3 spells CASSIRETNTEAFF. The CDR3 nucleotides are TGTGCCAGCAGCATCAGGGAAACGAACACTGAAGCTTTCTTT.

Here the CDR3 DNA reads TGCGCCAGCAGGCCCCGGGACAGGGCCACAGATACGCAGTATTTT. It is translated as CASRPRDRATDTQYF. This chain links TRBV10-2 with TRBJ2-3; 9 bases are a match to TRBD1. The CDR3 is 15 amino acids. The V gene's germline CDR1 is WSHSY and CDR2 SAAADI. V lost 6 bases to trimming and J lost 2 bases; unmatched junction nucleotides: 6.

The chain employs TRBV5-5 and TRBJ1-4; D may be TRBD1 (6 bases). Germline CDR1 is SGHKS and CDR2 is YYEKEE (reference sequence). The CDR3 spans 14 residues. The V end was cut by 4 bases, the J end by 4 bases, with 11 bases between. The CDR3, as DNA: TGTGCCAGCAGCGTAGGACAGAATAATGAAAAACTGTTTTTT. Amino acid sequence: CASSVGQNNEKLFF.

V and J are TRBV20-1 and TRBJ1-2; D uncertain. Between the trimmed V and J ends, which lost 6 bases and 5 bases, there was a span of 10 bases. From germline, CDR1 is DFQATT and CDR2 SNEGSKA (reference sequence). CDR3 length: 11 residues. CDR3 sequence reads: CSATSGYGYTF. CDR3 nucleotide sequence: TGCAGTGCCACGTCGGGATATGGCTACACCTTC.

The sample holds a few counts of this clone. Other DNA variants within this sample encode the same CDR3. In DNA form, the CDR3 reads TGTGCCAGTAGGGGGACAGGGGGTTCTCATGGCTACACCTTC. It translates to CASRGTGGSHGYTF. The V call is TRBV19, the J call TRBJ1-2, with 11 nucleotides matching TRBD1. Per germline, CDR1 LNHDA and CDR2 SQIVND (reference sequence). This CDR3 comprises 14 residues. Trimming removed 6 bases from V and 6 bases from J; junction bases left unmatched: 6.

V gene TRBV9 combines with J gene TRBJ1-2; D is unclear. CDR3 size: 12 residues. Trimming removed 2 bases from V and 2 bases from J, with 4 bases in between. Germline CDR1 reads SGDLS; CDR2 reads YYNGEE. This CDR3 is CASSVYNYGYTF. DNA for the CDR3: TGTGCCAGCAGCGTTTACAACTATGGCTACACCTTC.

V and J are TRBV6-5 and TRBJ1-1; no clear D. Germline loops: CDR1 MNHEY, CDR2 SVGAGI. V lost 0 bases to trimming and J lost 0 bases, with 8 bases between them. This CDR3 region has 15 residues. CDR3 residues: CASSYSKRMNTEAFF. CDR3 sequence (DNA): TGTGCCAGCAGTTACTCGAAGCGTATGAACACTGAAGCTTTCTTT.

The genes are TRBV6-2 or TRBV6-3 and TRBJ2-2; TRBD1 matches at 10 bases. V was clipped by 6 bases and J by 3 bases; unmatched bases: 10. This CDR3 has 17 amino acids. CDR1 and CDR2 (germline): MNHEY, SVGEGT. The CDR3 DNA follows: TGTGCCAGCAGCTTTCAAACCGGGACAGGGGACACCGGGGAGCTGTTTTTT. Its translation is CASSFQTGTGDTGELFF.

The chain recombines TRBV2 with TRBJ2-3, with TRBD1 matching over 7 bases. With V trimmed by 7 bases and J by 2 bases, 9 bases remained unmatched. Germline lookup yields CDR1 SNHLY and CDR2 FYNNEI. The CDR3 consists of 15 residues. In nucleotides, the CDR3 is TGTGCCAGCACCCGGGACAGCCTCATCACAGATACGCAGTATTTT. It yields the protein CASTRDSLITDTQYF. The full variable domain, rest sourced from reference TRBV2 and TRBJ2-3, is EPEVTQTPSHQVTQMGQEVILRCVPISNHLYFYWYRQILGQKVEFLVSFYNNEISEKSEIFDDQFSVERPDGSNFTLKIRSTKLEDSAMYFCASTRDSLITDTQYFGPGTRLTVL.

The rearrangement links TRBV20-1 to TRBJ2-1, with a possible D match to TRBD1 (5 bases). This CDR3 contains 11 residues. V shed 4 bases and J shed 7 bases, with 8 bases lying between them. In germline, CDR1 is DFQATT, CDR2 SNEGSKA (reference sequence). CDR3 residues: CSAKGFNEQFF. The CDR3 bases are TGCAGTGCTAAGGGGTTTAATGAGCAGTTCTTC.

This clone was picked up a small number of times. This chain uses TRBV29-1 with TRBJ2-1, with D possibly matching TRBD1 (6 bases). The V gene lost 6 bases and the J gene lost 4 bases, with 13 bases spanning the gap. Germline CDR1 and CDR2: SQVTM and ANQGSEA. This CDR3 has 13 residues. CDR3 sequence reads: CSVRDMGYNEQFF. The CDR3 bases are TGCAGCGTCCGGGACATGGGATACAATGAGCAGTTCTTC.

This rearrangement joins TRBV3-1 (or the pseudogene TRBV3-2) to TRBJ2-3; 7 positions match TRBD2. Germline V gene sequence: CDR1 LGHDT, CDR2 YNNKEL (reference sequence). V gave up 4 bases and J gave up 1 base; unmatched junction bases: 8. This CDR3 has 16 amino acids. CDR3 nucleotide sequence: TGTGCCAGCAGCCCATTCAGCGGGGCCGGCACAGATACGCAGTATTTT. This sequence encodes CASSPFSGAGTDTQYF.

The chain has TRBV10-1 and TRBJ2-1; 7 bases map to TRBD1. The CDR3 is made up of 14 amino acids. Germline values: CDR1 WNHNN, CDR2 SYGVQD (reference sequence). V lost 0 bases, J lost 7 bases, and 3 bases stayed unmatched. CDR3 in amino acids: CASSESTGVNEQFF. CDR3 sequence (DNA): TGCGCCAGCAGTGAGTCTACAGGGGTGAATGAGCAGTTCTTC.

This clone was seen just once. The chain recombines TRBV4-3 with TRBJ2-5; D is unresolved. Looked up from germline, CDR1 is LGHNA and CDR2 is YSLEER. The V and J ends lost 4 bases and 1 base respectively, with 16 bases between them. This CDR3 comprises 16 residues. As DNA, the CDR3 is TGCGCCAGCAGCCGGTCGGCAGTGTCACCCCAAGAGACCCAGTACTTC. Translated, it gives CASSRSAVSPQETQYF.

The genes are TRBV10-3 and TRBJ1-3, with a possible D match to TRBD1 (5 bases). V was cut by 5 bases and J by 0 bases, with 14 bases left in between. The CDR3 length is 16 residues. Germline V gene sequence: CDR1 ENHRY, CDR2 SYGVKD. The CDR3 nucleotides read TGTGCCATCAGTAACCGACGGGGCCTCTCTGGAAACACCATATATTTT. It encodes CAISNRRGLSGNTIYF.

This chain links TRBV2 with TRBJ2-5; 8 nucleotides agree with TRBD2. Germline trimming cut 4 bases from V and 3 bases from J; bases unmatched to any gene: 4. Germline V gives CDR1 SNHLY, CDR2 FYNNEI. This CDR3 contains 14 residues. The CDR3 sequence is CASSVVAGKETQYF. DNA for the CDR3: TGTGCCAGCAGTGTTGTAGCGGGGAAAGAGACCCAGTACTTC.

The chain carries TRBV11-3 and TRBJ2-3; D is ambiguous. Trimming stripped 3 bases from V and 5 bases from J, with 9 bases between. The CDR3 contains 13 residues. CDR1 is SGHNT and CDR2 is YENEEA in the germline V gene. The CDR3 protein is CASSFSWIDTQYF. In nucleotides, the CDR3 is TGTGCCAGCAGCTTTTCGTGGATAGATACGCAGTATTTT.

As to this clone: The sample carries other DNA sequences with the same CDR3. The chain links TRBV7-2 to TRBJ1-1; the D is unclear. This CDR3 comprises 13 residues. Between the trimmed V and J ends, which lost 2 bases and 2 bases, there was a span of 6 bases. Looked up from germline, CDR1 is SGHTA and CDR2 is FQGNSA. The CDR3 DNA reads as TGTGCCAGCAGCTTACAGAGAAACACTGAAGCTTTCTTT. Translating gives CASSLQRNTEAFF.

The table lists this clone with a count of one. The chain employs TRBV29-1 and TRBJ2-2; D is uncertain. V was clipped by 5 bases and J by 6 bases, with 7 bases between them. The CDR3 is 11 amino acids. Per the germline V gene, CDR1 is SQVTM and CDR2 is ANQGSEA. The CDR3 DNA is TGCAGCGTTTCTCCGGCCGGGGAGCTGTTTTTT. This codes for CSVSPAGELFF.

This clone has ten or more counts. V gene TRBV19 combines with J gene TRBJ1-5; tentative D call: TRBD1 (6 bases). Germline lookup yields CDR1 LNHDA and CDR2 SQIVND (reference sequence). CDR3 length: 15 residues. V was clipped by 9 bases and J by 0 bases, with 15 bases between them. The CDR3 bases are TGTGCCAGCCGAGGACAGACCTATAGCAATCAGCCCCAGCATTTT. It specifies CASRGQTYSNQPQHF.